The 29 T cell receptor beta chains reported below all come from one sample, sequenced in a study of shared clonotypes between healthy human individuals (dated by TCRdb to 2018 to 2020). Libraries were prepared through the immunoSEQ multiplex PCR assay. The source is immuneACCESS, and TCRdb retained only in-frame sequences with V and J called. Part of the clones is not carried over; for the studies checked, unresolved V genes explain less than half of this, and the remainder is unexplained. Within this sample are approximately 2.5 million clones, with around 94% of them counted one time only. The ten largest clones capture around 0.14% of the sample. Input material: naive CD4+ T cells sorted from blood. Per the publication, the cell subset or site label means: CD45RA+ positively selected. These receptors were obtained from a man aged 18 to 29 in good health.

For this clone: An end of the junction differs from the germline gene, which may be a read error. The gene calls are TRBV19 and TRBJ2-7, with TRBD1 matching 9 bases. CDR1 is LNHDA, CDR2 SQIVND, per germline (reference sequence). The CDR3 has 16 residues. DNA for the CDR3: TGTGCCAGTAGTTTAGAACCGGGACAGGGTGGGCACGAGCAGTACTTC. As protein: CASSLEPGQGGHEQYF.

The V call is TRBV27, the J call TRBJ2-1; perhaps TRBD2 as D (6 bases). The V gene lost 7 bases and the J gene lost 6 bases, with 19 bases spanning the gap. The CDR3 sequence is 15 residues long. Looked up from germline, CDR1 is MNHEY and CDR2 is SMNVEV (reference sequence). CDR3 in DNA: TGTGCCAGCACCCCCCGATGGGGAGCGGGCAATGAGCAGTTCTTC. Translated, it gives CASTPRWGAGNEQFF.

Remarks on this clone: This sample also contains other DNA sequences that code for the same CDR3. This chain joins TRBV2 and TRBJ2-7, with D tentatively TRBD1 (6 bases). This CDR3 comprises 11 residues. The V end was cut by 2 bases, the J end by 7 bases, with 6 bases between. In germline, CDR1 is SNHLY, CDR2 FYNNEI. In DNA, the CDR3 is TGTGCCAGCAGTGAAAGGGGGGAGCAGTACTTC. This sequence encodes CASSERGEQYF. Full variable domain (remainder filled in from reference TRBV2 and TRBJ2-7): EPEVTQTPSHQVTQMGQEVILRCVPISNHLYFYWYRQILGQKVEFLVSFYNNEISEKSEIFDDQFSVERPDGSNFTLKIRSTKLEDSAMYFCASSERGEQYFGPGTRLTVT.

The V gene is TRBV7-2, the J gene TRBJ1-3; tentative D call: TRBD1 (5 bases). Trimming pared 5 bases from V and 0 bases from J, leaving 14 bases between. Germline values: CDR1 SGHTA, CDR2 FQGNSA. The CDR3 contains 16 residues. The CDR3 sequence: CASSPRQKLSGNTIYF. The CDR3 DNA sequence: TGTGCCAGCAGCCCCCGACAGAAACTCTCTGGAAACACCATATATTTT.

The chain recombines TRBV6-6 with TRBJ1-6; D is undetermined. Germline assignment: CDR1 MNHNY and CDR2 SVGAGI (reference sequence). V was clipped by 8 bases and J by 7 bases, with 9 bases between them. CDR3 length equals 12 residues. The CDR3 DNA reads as TGTGCCAGCGGCCGGATGAATTCACCCCTCCACTTT. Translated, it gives CASGRMNSPLHF.

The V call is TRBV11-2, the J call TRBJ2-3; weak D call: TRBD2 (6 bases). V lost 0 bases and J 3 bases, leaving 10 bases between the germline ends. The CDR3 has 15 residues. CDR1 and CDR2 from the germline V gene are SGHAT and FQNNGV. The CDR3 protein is CASSLEREWTDTQYF. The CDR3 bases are TGTGCCAGCAGCTTAGAACGGGAGTGGACAGATACGCAGTATTTT.

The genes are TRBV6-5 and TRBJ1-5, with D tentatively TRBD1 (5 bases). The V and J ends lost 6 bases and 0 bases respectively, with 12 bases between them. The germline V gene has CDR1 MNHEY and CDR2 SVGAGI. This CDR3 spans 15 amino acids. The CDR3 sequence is CASSPGTSSNQPQHF. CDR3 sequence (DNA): TGTGCCAGCAGCCCCGGGACTTCTAGCAATCAGCCCCAGCATTTT.

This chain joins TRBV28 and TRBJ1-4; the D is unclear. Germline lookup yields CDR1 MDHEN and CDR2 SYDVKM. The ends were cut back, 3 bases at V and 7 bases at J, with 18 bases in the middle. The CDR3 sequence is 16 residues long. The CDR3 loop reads CASSLAPATVGEKLFF. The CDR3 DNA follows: TGTGCCAGCAGTTTGGCCCCGGCGACTGTCGGTGAAAAACTGTTTTTT.

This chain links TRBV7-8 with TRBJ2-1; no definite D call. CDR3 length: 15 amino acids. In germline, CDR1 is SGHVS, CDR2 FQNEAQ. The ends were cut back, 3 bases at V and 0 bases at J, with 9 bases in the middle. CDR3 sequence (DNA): TGTGCCAGCAGCTTTAGTGGTGGCTCCTACAATGAGCAGTTCTTC. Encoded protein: CASSFSGGSYNEQFF.

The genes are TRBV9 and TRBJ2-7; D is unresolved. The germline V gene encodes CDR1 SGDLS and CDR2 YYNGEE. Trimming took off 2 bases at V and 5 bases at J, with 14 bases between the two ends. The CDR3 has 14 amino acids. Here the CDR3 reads CASSVGPQPNEQYF. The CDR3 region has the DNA TGTGCCAGCAGCGTCGGGCCCCAGCCAAACGAGCAGTACTTC.

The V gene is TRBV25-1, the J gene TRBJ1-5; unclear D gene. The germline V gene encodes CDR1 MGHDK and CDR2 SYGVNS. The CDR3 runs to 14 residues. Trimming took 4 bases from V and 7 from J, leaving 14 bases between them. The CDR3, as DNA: TGTGCCAGCAGTGGAGGTGGCAGCCGGCAGCCCCAGCATTTT. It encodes CASSGGGSRQPQHF.

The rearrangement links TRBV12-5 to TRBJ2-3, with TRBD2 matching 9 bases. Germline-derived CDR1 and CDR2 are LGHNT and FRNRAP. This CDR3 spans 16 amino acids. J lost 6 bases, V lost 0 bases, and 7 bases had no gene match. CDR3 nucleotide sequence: TGTGCTAGTGGTTTGGTGATAGCGGGAGAGGGGGATACGCAGTATTTT. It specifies CASGLVIAGEGDTQYF. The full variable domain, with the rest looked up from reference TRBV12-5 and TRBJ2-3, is DARVTQTPRHKVTEMGQEVTMRCQPILGHNTVFWYRQTMMQGLELLAYFRNRAPLDDSGMPKDRFSAEMPDATLATLKIQPSEPRDSAVYFCASGLVIAGEGDTQYFGPGTRLTVL.

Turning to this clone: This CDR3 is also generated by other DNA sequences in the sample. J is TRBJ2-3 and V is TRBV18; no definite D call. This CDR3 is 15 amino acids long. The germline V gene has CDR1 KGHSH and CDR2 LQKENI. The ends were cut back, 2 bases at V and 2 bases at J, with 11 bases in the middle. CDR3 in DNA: TGTGCCAGCTCACCAGTGGCAGGTTCCACAGATACGCAGTATTTT. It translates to CASSPVAGSTDTQYF.

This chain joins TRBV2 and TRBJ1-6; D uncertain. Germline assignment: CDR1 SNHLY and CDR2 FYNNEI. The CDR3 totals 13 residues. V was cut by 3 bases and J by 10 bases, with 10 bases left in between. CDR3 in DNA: TGTGCCAGCAGTGACAGGATTATCTCACCCCTCCACTTT. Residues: CASSDRIISPLHF.

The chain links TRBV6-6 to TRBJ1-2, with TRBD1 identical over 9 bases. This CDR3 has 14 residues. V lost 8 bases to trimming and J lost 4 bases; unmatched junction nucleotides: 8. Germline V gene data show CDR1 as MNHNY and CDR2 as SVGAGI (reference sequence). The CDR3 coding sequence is TGTGCCAGCCGCCGGGGACAGGGCCCCTATGGCTACACCTTC. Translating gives CASRRGQGPYGYTF.

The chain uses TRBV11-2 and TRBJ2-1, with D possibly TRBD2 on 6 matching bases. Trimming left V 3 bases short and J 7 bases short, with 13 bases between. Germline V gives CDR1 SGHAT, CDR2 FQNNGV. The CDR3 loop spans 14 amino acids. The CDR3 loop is CASSFGGGGNEQFF. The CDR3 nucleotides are TGTGCCAGCAGCTTTGGCGGAGGAGGGAATGAGCAGTTCTTC.

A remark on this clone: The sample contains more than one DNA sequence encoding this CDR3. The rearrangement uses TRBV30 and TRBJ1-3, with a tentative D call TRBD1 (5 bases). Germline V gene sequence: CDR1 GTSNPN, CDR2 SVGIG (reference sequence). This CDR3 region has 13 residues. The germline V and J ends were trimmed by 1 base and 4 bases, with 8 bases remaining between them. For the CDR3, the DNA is TGTGCCTGGAGTGCAGGGCGAGGAAACACCATATATTTT. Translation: CAWSAGRGNTIYF. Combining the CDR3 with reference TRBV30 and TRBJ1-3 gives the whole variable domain SQTIHQWPATLVQPVGSPLSLECTVEGTSNPNLYWYRQAAGRGLQLLFYSVGIGQISSEVPQNLSASRPQDRQFILSSKKLLLSDSGFYLCAWSAGRGNTIYFGEGSWLTVV.

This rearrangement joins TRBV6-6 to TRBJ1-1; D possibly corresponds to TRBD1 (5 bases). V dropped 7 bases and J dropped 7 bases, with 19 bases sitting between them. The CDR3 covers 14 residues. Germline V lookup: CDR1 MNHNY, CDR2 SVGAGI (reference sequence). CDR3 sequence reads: CASKAGGSDGEAFF. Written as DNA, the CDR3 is TGTGCCAGCAAGGCGGGGGGAAGCGACGGTGAAGCTTTCTTT.

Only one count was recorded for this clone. CDR3 in amino acids: CASGGKGSSYNEQFF. CDR3 DNA: TGTGCCAGTGGGGGGAAGGGAAGCTCCTACAATGAGCAGTTCTTC. J is TRBJ2-1 and V is TRBV19; tentative D call: TRBD2 (6 bases). The V end was cut by 8 bases, the J end by 0 bases, with 14 bases between. This CDR3 is built from 15 residues. Germline V CDR1 and CDR2: LNHDA, SQIVND (reference sequence).

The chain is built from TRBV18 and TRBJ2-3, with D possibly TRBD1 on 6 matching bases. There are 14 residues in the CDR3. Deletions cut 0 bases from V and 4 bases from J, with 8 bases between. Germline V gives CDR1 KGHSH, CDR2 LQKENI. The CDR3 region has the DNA TGTGCCAGCTCACCACCATACAGGGCAGATACGCAGTATTTT. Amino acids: CASSPPYRADTQYF.

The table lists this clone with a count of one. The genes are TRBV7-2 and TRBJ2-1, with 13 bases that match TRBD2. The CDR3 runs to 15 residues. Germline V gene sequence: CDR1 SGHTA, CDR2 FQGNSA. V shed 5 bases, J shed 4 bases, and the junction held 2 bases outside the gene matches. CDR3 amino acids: CASSQTSGRYNEQFF. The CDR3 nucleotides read TGTGCCAGCAGCCAGACTAGCGGGAGGTACAATGAGCAGTTCTTC.

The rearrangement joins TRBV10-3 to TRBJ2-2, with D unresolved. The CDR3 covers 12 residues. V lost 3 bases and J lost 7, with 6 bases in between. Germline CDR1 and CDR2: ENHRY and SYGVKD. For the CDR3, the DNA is TGTGCCATCAGTGACTACAACGGGGAGCTGTTTTTT. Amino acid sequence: CAISDYNGELFF.

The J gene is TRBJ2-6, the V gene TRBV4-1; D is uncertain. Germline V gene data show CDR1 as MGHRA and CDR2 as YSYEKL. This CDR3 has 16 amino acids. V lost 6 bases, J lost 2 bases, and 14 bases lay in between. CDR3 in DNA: TGCGCCAGCAGTCCGGCTCAGTCTCCTGGGGCCAACGTCCTGACTTTC. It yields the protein CASSPAQSPGANVLTF.

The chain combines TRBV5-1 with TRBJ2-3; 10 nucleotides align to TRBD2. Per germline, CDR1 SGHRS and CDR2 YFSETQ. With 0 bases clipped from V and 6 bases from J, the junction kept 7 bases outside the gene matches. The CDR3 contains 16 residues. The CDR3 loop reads CASSLVLSGGPDTQYF. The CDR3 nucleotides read TGCGCCAGCAGCTTGGTGCTTAGCGGGGGGCCCGATACGCAGTATTTT.

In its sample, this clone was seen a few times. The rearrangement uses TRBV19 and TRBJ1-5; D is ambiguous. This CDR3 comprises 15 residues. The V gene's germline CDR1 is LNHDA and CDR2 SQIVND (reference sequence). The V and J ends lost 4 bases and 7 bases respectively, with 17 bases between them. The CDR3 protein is CASSRDGLSSQPQHF. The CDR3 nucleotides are TGTGCCAGTAGTAGAGACGGACTTAGTAGCCAGCCCCAGCATTTT. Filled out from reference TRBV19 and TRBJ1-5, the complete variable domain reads DGGITQSPKYLFRKEGQNVTLSCEQNLNHDAMYWYRQDPGQGLRLIYYSQIVNDFQKGDIAEGYSVSREKKESFPLTVTSAQKNPTAFYLCASSRDGLSSQPQHFGDGTRLSIL.

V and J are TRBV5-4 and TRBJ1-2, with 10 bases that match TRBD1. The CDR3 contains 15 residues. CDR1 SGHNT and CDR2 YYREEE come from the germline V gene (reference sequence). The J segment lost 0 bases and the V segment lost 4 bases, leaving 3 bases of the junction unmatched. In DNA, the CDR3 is TGTGCCAGCAGCGTGACAGGGGGCTCTAACTATGGCTACACCTTC. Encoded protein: CASSVTGGSNYGYTF.

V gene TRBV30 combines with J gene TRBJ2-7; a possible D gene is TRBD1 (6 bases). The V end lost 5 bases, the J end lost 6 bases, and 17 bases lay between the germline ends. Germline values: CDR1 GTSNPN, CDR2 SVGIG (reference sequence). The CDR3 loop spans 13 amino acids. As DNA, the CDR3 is TGTGCCTGGGCCCGGGGCAGGGGAGCCGAGCAGTACTTC. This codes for CAWARGRGAEQYF.

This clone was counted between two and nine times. The CDR3 is CASSLRAGDPYEQYF. CDR3 coding DNA: TGTGCCAGCAGTCTTAGAGCCGGGGACCCCTACGAGCAGTACTTC. The V call is TRBV11-2, the J call TRBJ2-7; possibly TRBD1 or TRBD2 for D (5 bases each). Germline lookup yields CDR1 SGHAT and CDR2 FQNNGV. The CDR3 totals 15 residues. V lost 6 bases and J 2 bases, leaving 17 bases between the germline ends.

The CDR3 is CASSVDRGIGETQYF. As DNA, the CDR3 is TGCGCCAGCAGCGTCGACAGGGGGATTGGAGAGACCCAGTACTTC. The chain couples TRBV5-1 to TRBJ2-5; 9 bases are shared with TRBD1. Germline CDR1 reads SGHRS; CDR2 reads YFSETQ. With 4 bases clipped from V and 4 bases from J, the junction kept 8 bases outside the gene matches. The CDR3 totals 15 residues.